The 16 T cell receptor beta chains given below trace back to one sample, sequenced in a study of T cell repertoires in cytomegalovirus infection. Each CDR3 protein gets one entry after TCRdb re-called the reads with MiXCR. The table records 250,000 to 300,000 distinct CDR3 sequences, approximately 22% of them present only once. These receptors have no identified antigens. The sequenced sample was cultured PBMCs, obtained from culture after CMV antigen stimulation. Receptors were obtained from a human donor in good health (CMV status not recorded). Some clones in this sample may be carry-over from other donors' samples.

This chain links TRBV18 with TRBJ2-7, with TRBD1 as a possible D gene (6 bases). Germline V gene sequence: CDR1 KGHSH, CDR2 LQKENI. Trimming removed 5 bases at V and 3 bases at J, with 20 bases between. This CDR3 is 16 amino acids long. This CDR3 reads CASSAQGVGLNYEQYF. CDR3 coding DNA: TGTGCCAGCTCAGCACAGGGAGTGGGGTTAAACTACGAGCAGTACTTC.

This clonotype came up a few times. The chain is built from TRBV12-3 or TRBV12-4 and TRBJ2-2; D might be TRBD1 or TRBD2, each matching 5 bases. CDR3 size: 17 residues. Trimming stripped 4 bases from V and 3 bases from J, with 18 bases between. Written as DNA, the CDR3 is TGTGCCAGCAGTTCACCTCGAGGGGCTTGGGACACCGGGGAGCTGTTTTTT. Its translation: CASSSPRGAWDTGELFF.

There are a few counts of this clonotype. The chain employs TRBV2 and TRBJ2-3; D is unclear. CDR3 length: 14 amino acids. V lost 0 bases to trimming and J lost 0 bases, with 4 bases between them. CDR1 and CDR2 from the germline V gene are SNHLY and FYNNEI. DNA of the CDR3: TGTGCCAGCAGTGAAGCCCCAAGCACAGATACGCAGTATTTT. Protein product: CASSEAPSTDTQYF.

This clonotype was observed many times. The chain links TRBV7-6 to TRBJ2-7; D unclear. The germline V gene encodes CDR1 SGHVS and CDR2 FNYEAQ. V was clipped by 4 bases and J by 5 bases, with 6 bases between them. This CDR3 has 11 residues. The CDR3: CASSSEDEQYF. Written as DNA, the CDR3 is TGTGCCAGCAGCTCAGAAGACGAGCAGTACTTC.

This rearrangement joins TRBV4-1 to TRBJ2-7; possible D gene TRBD1, 6 bases. Germline CDR1 reads MGHRA; CDR2 reads YSYEKL. V was pared by 4 bases and J by 0 bases, with 10 bases between. The length of the CDR3 is 14 residues. CDR3 protein: CASSPRDNSYEQYV. The CDR3 DNA reads TGCGCCAGCAGCCCCCGGGACAACTCCTACGAGCAGTACGTC.

This clonotype was seen a handful of times. V is TRBV12-3 or TRBV12-4 and J is TRBJ1-5; D gene uncertain. The CDR3 spans 15 residues. V was pared by 6 bases and J by 5 bases, with 17 bases between. This chain's CDR3 is CASRTSGGRHQPQHF. CDR3 nucleotide sequence: TGTGCCAGCAGAACCTCAGGAGGTCGGCATCAGCCCCAGCATTTT.

Ten or more counts support this clonotype. J is TRBJ2-1 and V is TRBV12-3 or TRBV12-4; 9 bases match TRBD2. The CDR3 length is 14 residues. With V trimmed by 8 bases and J by 6 bases, 8 bases remained unmatched. Here the CDR3 reads CASGPAAGGNEQFF. The CDR3 nucleotides are TGTGCCAGCGGACCCGCAGCGGGAGGCAATGAGCAGTTCTTC.

This clonotype has a count of ten or more. This chain connects TRBV12-3 or TRBV12-4 to TRBJ1-3; a possible D gene is TRBD1 (5 bases). The CDR3 sequence is 16 residues long. V was clipped by 6 bases and J by 0 bases, with 15 bases between them. The CDR3 loop reads CASSTLETDSGNTIYF. The CDR3 nucleotides read TGTGCCAGCAGCACTTTGGAGACAGACTCTGGAAACACCATATATTTT.

The CDR3: CASSEIGGEQFF. CDR3 bases: TGCGCCAGCAGTGAGATCGGGGGTGAGCAGTTCTTC. The chain recombines TRBV10-1 with TRBJ2-1, with a tentative D call TRBD2 (6 bases). Trimming took 2 bases from V and 9 from J, leaving 8 bases between them. The CDR3 consists of 12 residues. Germline assignment: CDR1 WNHNN and CDR2 SYGVQD (reference sequence).

The sample holds many counts of this clonotype. The chain uses TRBV7-9 and TRBJ2-3; maybe TRBD1 (7 bases). Germline lookup yields CDR1 SEHNR and CDR2 FQNEAQ (reference sequence). V dropped 1 base and J dropped 5 bases, with 16 bases sitting between them. The CDR3 loop spans 16 amino acids. DNA of the CDR3: TGTGCCAGCAGCTTAGAGGAAGGAGGGGGCAAAGATACGCAGTATTTT. The encoded protein is CASSLEEGGGKDTQYF.

This clonotype was seen more than once but under ten times. This chain connects TRBV4-1 to TRBJ2-7; D could derive from TRBD1 or TRBD2 (5 bases each). This CDR3 is built from 15 residues. CDR1 and CDR2 (germline): MGHRA, YSYEKL. The V end was cut by 2 bases, the J end by 3 bases, with 14 bases between. CDR3 loop: CASSQSPGPYYEQYF. The DNA of the CDR3 is TGCGCCAGCAGCCAATCCCCGGGACCCTACTACGAGCAGTACTTC.

V gene TRBV24-1 combines with J gene TRBJ2-3, with D maybe TRBD2 (6 bases). Trimming removed 2 bases from V and 2 bases from J, with 10 bases in between. The germline V gene encodes CDR1 KGHDR and CDR2 SFDVKD. This CDR3 spans 15 amino acids. The CDR3 DNA reads TGTGCCACCAGTGATTACGGGGGATACACAGATACGCAGTATTTT. It specifies CATSDYGGYTDTQYF.

This clonotype occurred a few times. The chain uses TRBV12-5 and TRBJ2-5, with TRBD2 matching over 12 bases. The CDR3 loop spans 16 amino acids. Losses at the gene ends were 3 bases for V and 2 bases for J; bases not matched to a gene: 4. The V gene's germline CDR1 is LGHNT and CDR2 FRNRAP. The CDR3 sequence: CASGLGLAGIQETQYF. The CDR3 DNA is TGTGCTAGTGGTTTAGGACTAGCGGGGATTCAAGAGACCCAGTACTTC. The full variable domain, completed using reference TRBV12-5 and TRBJ2-5, is DARVTQTPRHKVTEMGQEVTMRCQPILGHNTVFWYRQTMMQGLELLAYFRNRAPLDDSGMPKDRFSAEMPDATLATLKIQPSEPRDSAVYFCASGLGLAGIQETQYFGPGTRLLVL.

This clonotype was picked up many times. The V and J genes are TRBV4-1 and TRBJ1-2; 7 bases match TRBD1. The V and J ends lost 0 bases and 12 bases, in that order; junction bases with no gene match: 10. Germline assignment: CDR1 MGHRA and CDR2 YSYEKL. The CDR3 extends over 14 amino acids. In DNA form, the CDR3 reads TGCGCCAGCAGCCAAGAGCTGGGACAGCCCACGCACACCTTC. Its translation: CASSQELGQPTHTF.

This sequence joins TRBV9 and TRBJ2-7, with TRBD2 matching 8 bases. This CDR3 contains 15 residues. Per the germline V gene, CDR1 is SGDLS and CDR2 is YYNGEE. Trimming at V came to 1 base and at J to 2 bases, leaving 5 bases not matched to a gene. For the CDR3, the DNA is TGTGCCAGCAGCGTATACGCGGGAGGAACCTACGAGCAGTACTTC. Its translation is CASSVYAGGTYEQYF.

The rearrangement uses TRBV12-3 or TRBV12-4 and TRBJ1-2, with a tentative D call TRBD1 (5 bases). The germline V and J ends were trimmed by 0 bases and 3 bases, with 14 bases remaining between them. CDR3 length: 16 residues. The CDR3 bases are TGTGCCAGCAGTTTAGCGGGGGGGGGGGACTACTATGGCTACACCTTC. This codes for CASSLAGGGDYYGYTF.